This T cell receptor (beta chain) appears in the sequencing data of a study of blood T cell repertoires in COVID-19. Study-wide context: COVID-19 samples, acute and convalescent, were from the United States, Italy and Spain. PBMCs, B-cell-depleted T cells, or T cells were the source of the cDNA or gDNA that made up the material.

The protocol was immunoSEQ multiplex PCR, while the TCRdb copy is restricted to in-frame clones and leaves out a portion. The repertoire holds tens of thousands of clones, with 65% to 90% as singletons. Germline V gene data show CDR1 as SNHLY and CDR2 as FYNNEI. Trimming removed 8 bases at V and 3 bases at J, with 11 bases between. This CDR3 is 12 amino acids long. This clone was seen only once. The clonotype originates from a man aged 55 to 70 with acute or convalescent COVID-19. The sequenced material came from peripheral blood. The chain combines TRBV2 with TRBJ2-7, with D perhaps matching TRBD2 (5 bases). The CDR3 loop is CASGLAFYEQYF. The CDR3 region has the DNA TGTGCCAGCGGGCTAGCCTTCTACGAGCAGTACTTC.